The rows below give T cell receptor beta chains drawn from one sample of a study of blood T cell repertoires in COVID-19. Clones were sequenced by immunoSEQ multiplex PCR, and TCRdb holds only the in-frame ones, with some missing. The sample consists of hundreds of thousands of clones, about 91% of them appearing once. Sequencing was carried out using peripheral blood. All receptors come from a woman in her forties or fifties with COVID-19, enrolled during active disease. Each CDR3 is given with its conserved first and last residue. The D gene is left open where the match is weak. Clone sizes are given selectively: once, few, many, or a class where the clone is expanded.

size	length	J	D	V	CDR3	DNA
-	14	TRBJ2-3	TRBD1	TRBV7-3	CASSPRTGVGTQYF	TGTGCCAGCAGCCCCCGGACAGGGGTGGGCACGCAGTATTTT
-	15	TRBJ2-2	-	TRBV19	CASSLSRGNTGELFF	TGTGCCAGTAGTCTGTCCCGGGGAAACACCGGGGAGCTGTTTTTT
-	16	TRBJ1-1	-	TRBV10-1	CASSPRGAPTDTEAFF	TGCGCCAGCAGTCCCCGTGGGGCGCCAACCGACACTGAAGCTTTCTTT
-	14	TRBJ1-5	TRBD1	TRBV5-5	CASSSRGIRQPQHF	TGTGCCAGCAGCTCCAGGGGGATACGACAGCCCCAGCATTTT
-	24	TRBJ2-3	TRBD2	TRBV4-2	CASSQDVDRGLSGGTYWRIDTQYF	TGTGCCAGCAGCCAAGACGTAGATCGTGGTCTCAGCGGGGGGACCTACTGGCGGATAGATACGCAGTATTTT
-	14	TRBJ2-7	-	TRBV6-5	CASRSGPRNYEQYF	TGTGCCAGCAGGTCCGGTCCCAGGAACTACGAGCAGTACTTC
few	14	TRBJ1-2	TRBD1	TRBV19	CASIPTGGQYGYTF	TGTGCCAGTATTCCGACAGGGGGCCAATATGGCTACACCTTC
-	14	TRBJ1-5	-	TRBV5-1	CASSLSGSDQPQHF	TGCGCCAGCAGCTTGTCAGGGTCGGATCAGCCCCAGCATTTT
-	17	TRBJ1-2	TRBD1	TRBV30	CAWSTTFDRGEGYGYTF	TGTGCCTGGAGTACTACTTTCGACAGGGGCGAAGGCTATGGCTACACCTTC
few	15	TRBJ2-2	-	TRBV25-1	CASSPRGLDTGELFF	TGTGCCAGCAGCCCCAGGGGTTTGGACACCGGGGAGCTGTTTTTT
-	14	TRBJ2-7	TRBD1	TRBV6-5	CASRPGTGTYEQYF	TGTGCCAGTCGACCCGGGACAGGTACCTACGAGCAGTACTTC
-	15	TRBJ2-7	TRBD2	TRBV6-5	CASSQRGGLFYEQYF	TGTGCCAGCAGTCAAAGGGGAGGGCTATTCTACGAGCAGTACTTC
-	14	TRBJ1-6	-	TRBV6-1	CASSERGGDSPLHF	TGTGCCAGCAGTGAGAGGGGGGGTGATTCACCCCTCCACTTT
-	13	TRBJ1-2	-	TRBV6-6	CASSLDTSYGYTF	TGTGCCAGCAGTTTGGACACCAGCTATGGCTACACCTTC
-	14	TRBJ1-4	-	TRBV2	CASSGGPTNEKLFF	TGTGCCAGCAGTGGAGGCCCTACCAATGAAAAACTGTTTTTT
-	13	TRBJ1-4	TRBD1	TRBV27	CASRTGGGEKLFF	TGTGCCAGCAGGACAGGGGGCGGTGAAAAACTGTTTTTT
-	15	TRBJ1-4	-	TRBV15	CATSRDRLEMRKLFF	TGTGCCACCAGCAGAGATAGGTTGGAGATGAGAAAACTGTTTTTT
once	17	TRBJ2-6	-	TRBV28	CASRSGQVYSGANVLTF	TGTGCCAGCCGAAGCGGGCAGGTCTACTCTGGGGCCAACGTCCTGACTTTC
-	17	TRBJ1-5	TRBD1	TRBV19	CASTPGQGVHSNQPQHF	TGTGCCAGTACTCCGGGACAGGGGGTCCATAGCAATCAGCCCCAGCATTTT
-	18	TRBJ1-2	-	TRBV29-1	CSVPPPRAVEGISYGYTF	TGCAGCGTTCCCCCCCCGCGGGCGGTAGAGGGAATTTCCTACGGCTACACCTTC
-	12	TRBJ1-5	TRBD1	TRBV27	CATGTGREPQHF	TGTGCCACCGGGACAGGGCGAGAGCCCCAGCATTTT
once	14	TRBJ2-2	-	TRBV7-3	CASSSNSLTGELFF	TGTGCCAGCAGCTCAAACAGTCTAACCGGGGAGCTGTTTTTT
-	13	TRBJ2-7	TRBD2	TRBV30	CAWQPGLEYEQYF	TGTGCCTGGCAACCGGGACTAGAGTACGAGCAGTACTTC
-	11	TRBJ2-3	-	TRBV20-1	CSARFADTQYF	TGCAGTGCTAGATTTGCGGATACGCAGTATTTT
-	15	TRBJ2-7	-	TRBV11-2	CASSPLRGSAYEQYF	TGTGCCAGCAGCCCCCTCAGGGGCTCGGCCTACGAGCAGTACTTC
few	14	TRBJ2-7	-	TRBV5-6	CASSWPSSRNEQYF	TGTGCCAGCAGCTGGCCTAGCTCCAGGAACGAGCAGTACTTC
-	16	TRBJ2-3	TRBD2	TRBV30	CAWSPRLAGGPDTQYF	TGTGCCTGGAGTCCACGACTAGCGGGGGGGCCGGATACGCAGTATTTT
once	14	TRBJ1-3	-	TRBV3-1/TRBV3-2	CASSHREGGNTIYF	TGTGCCAGCAGCCACAGGGAAGGAGGAAACACCATATATTTT
-	14	TRBJ2-2	TRBD1	TRBV6-5	CASSSDRGRGELFF	TGTGCCAGCAGCTCTGACAGGGGCCGCGGGGAGCTGTTTTTT
few	15	TRBJ1-6	-	TRBV4-1	CASSQGSSYNSPLHF	TGCGCCAGCAGCCAAGGCAGCTCCTATAATTCACCCCTCCACTTT
-	15	TRBJ1-2	TRBD1	TRBV2	CASRPRTGEAYGYTF	TGTGCCAGCAGACCTAGGACAGGGGAGGCCTATGGCTACACCTTC
-	15	TRBJ1-2	-	TRBV7-2	CASSFNDRSGYGYTF	TGTGCCAGCAGCTTCAATGATCGATCCGGCTATGGCTACACCTTC
-	15	TRBJ1-2	-	TRBV5-5	CASSLDPTGYYGYTF	TGTGCCAGCAGCTTGGACCCGACAGGCTACTATGGCTACACCTTC
-	15	TRBJ1-1	TRBD1	TRBV9	CASSAQGVGNTEAFF	TGTGCCAGCAGCGCACAGGGGGTAGGGAACACTGAAGCTTTCTTT
-	13	TRBJ1-1	-	TRBV12-5	CASVWDAGTEAFF	TGTGCTAGTGTTTGGGACGCGGGGACTGAAGCTTTCTTT
-	14	TRBJ1-4	-	TRBV6-5	CASSPGFGNEKLFF	TGTGCCAGCAGCCCAGGGTTCGGTAATGAAAAACTGTTTTTT
-	13	TRBJ1-2	-	TRBV7-3	CASSLGRSYGYTF	TGTGCCAGCAGCTTAGGGAGGAGCTATGGCTACACCTTC
-	13	TRBJ1-6	-	TRBV6-5	CATEQLSNSPLHF	TGTGCCACCGAACAGCTATCCAATTCACCCCTCCACTTT
-	15	TRBJ2-1	TRBD2	TRBV5-1	CASTGLAGGNNEQFF	TGCGCCAGCACCGGACTAGCGGGGGGAAACAATGAGCAGTTCTTC
-	15	TRBJ2-5	TRBD1	TRBV15	CATSRGQGAGETQYF	TGTGCCACCAGCAGAGGACAGGGGGCAGGGGAGACCCAGTACTTC
-	16	TRBJ2-3	-	TRBV7-3	CASSLDAATSTDTQYF	TGTGCCAGCAGCTTAGACGCGGCAACTAGCACAGATACGCAGTATTTT
-	15	TRBJ1-6	TRBD1	TRBV9	CASSVGDREGSPLHF	TGTGCCAGCAGCGTAGGGGACAGGGAGGGTTCACCCCTCCACTTT
-	14	TRBJ1-1	-	TRBV30	CAWSVTRGDTEAFF	TGTGCCTGGAGTGTAACTCGGGGGGACACTGAAGCTTTCTTT
-	16	TRBJ2-1	-	TRBV28	CASSPGGGGAGNGQFF	TGTGCCAGCAGTCCCGGGGGAGGGGGGGCTGGAAATGGGCAGTTCTTC
few	13	TRBJ1-5	-	TRBV2	CASDEAGVKPQHF	TGTGCCAGCGATGAGGCAGGGGTGAAGCCCCAGCATTTT
-	12	TRBJ2-2	-	TRBV5-6	CASKGLDGELFF	TGTGCCAGCAAGGGACTTGACGGGGAGCTGTTTTTT
-	12	TRBJ2-2	-	TRBV7-3	CASSLPGGELFF	TGTGCCAGCAGCTTACCCGGCGGGGAGCTGTTTTTT
-	15	TRBJ2-1	TRBD1	TRBV7-9	CASSLGTGVDNEQFF	TGTGCCAGCAGCTTAGGGACAGGGGTGGACAATGAGCAGTTCTTC
-	14	TRBJ1-3	-	TRBV3-1/TRBV3-2	CASSQGHTGNTIYF	TGTGCCAGCAGCCAGGGACACACAGGAAACACCATATATTTT
-	15	TRBJ2-3	-	TRBV19	CASSTWGRATDTQYF	TGTGCCAGTAGTACTTGGGGGCGCGCGACAGATACGCAGTATTTT
-	17	TRBJ2-3	-	TRBV6-2/TRBV6-3	CASSLPQPTDSTDTQYF	TGTGCCAGCAGTTTACCACAGCCCACCGATAGCACAGATACGCAGTATTTT
few	12	TRBJ2-3	-	TRBV5-4	CASGGAYNTQYF	TGTGCCAGCGGAGGGGCTTATAATACGCAGTATTTT
-	16	TRBJ2-1	TRBD2	TRBV4-1	CASSQALAGVGNEQFF	TGCGCCAGCAGCCAAGCCTTAGCGGGGGTAGGTAATGAGCAGTTCTTC
-	13	TRBJ1-5	-	TRBV6-5	CASSPSPGQPQHF	TGTGCCAGCAGTCCTTCCCCGGGGCAGCCCCAGCATTTT
once	16	TRBJ2-3	-	TRBV18	CASSPRNGGGPDTQYF	TGTGCCAGCTCACCACGGAACGGCGGAGGCCCAGATACGCAGTATTTT